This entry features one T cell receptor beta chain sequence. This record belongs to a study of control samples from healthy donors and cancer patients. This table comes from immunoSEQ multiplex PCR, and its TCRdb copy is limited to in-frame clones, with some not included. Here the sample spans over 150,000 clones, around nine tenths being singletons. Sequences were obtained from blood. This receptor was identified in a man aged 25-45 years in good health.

CDR3 sequence (DNA): TGTGCCAGCAGAGGGACAGGGGGCGGCGAGCAGTACTTC. Translated: CASRGTGGGEQYF. The V gene is TRBV27, the J gene TRBJ2-7; TRBD1 aligns across 12 bases. The germline V gene has CDR1 MNHEY and CDR2 SMNVEV (reference sequence). The CDR3 contains 13 residues. V lost 6 bases and J lost 6; bases outside the gene matches: 3.